The rows below give T cell receptor beta chains drawn from one sample of a study of blood T cell repertoires in COVID-19. Some clones are missing from TCRdb's copy, which holds only in-frame ones; the method was immunoSEQ multiplex PCR. Here the sample spans about 300,000 clones, just under 90% being singletons. Sequencing used peripheral blood. These receptors were obtained from a woman in her thirties with COVID-19, enrolled during active disease. The CDR3 runs from the conserved cysteine through the conserved F or W. The D gene is left open where the match is weak. Clone size is given for some rows only: seen once, a few or many times, or a class if the clone is expanded.

15,TRBV5-1,TRBD2,NA,TRBJ2-1,TGCGCCAGCAGCCTTAGGACTAGCGGGGACCATGAGCAGTTCTTC,CASSLRTSGDHEQFF
15,TRBV19,NA,NA,TRBJ1-5,TGTGCCAGTAGTATATCTGCGTATAGCAATCAGCCCCAGCATTTT,CASSISAYSNQPQHF
14,TRBV6-5,TRBD1,NA,TRBJ1-6,TGTGCCAGCAGTCGCGGGACAGTGGATTCACCCCTCCACTTT,CASSRGTVDSPLHF
13,TRBV27,NA,NA,TRBJ1-5,TGTGCCAGCAGTACAGGGTTATCATGGCCCCAGCATTTT,CASSTGLSWPQHF
13,TRBV19,NA,NA,TRBJ1-1,TGTGCCAGTAAGTCAAGCGGGGTTGATGAAGCTTTCTTT,CASKSSGVDEAFF
11,TRBV7-9,NA,once,TRBJ1-1,TGTGCCAGCAGCTCGTCCGGGGGAGCTTTCTTT,CASSSSGGAFF
12,TRBV2,NA,NA,TRBJ1-5,TGTGCCAGCACCGACAGTTCTCGGCCCCAGCATTTT,CASTDSSRPQHF
15,TRBV5-6,TRBD1,NA,TRBJ1-1,TGTGCCAGCAGCCTGCCAGGGGGCCTGAACACTGAAGCTTTCTTT,CASSLPGGLNTEAFF
14,TRBV18,NA,NA,TRBJ1-4,TGTGCCAGCTCACCTGGAGCAACCAATGAAAAACTGTTTTTT,CASSPGATNEKLFF
18,TRBV7-6,TRBD2,once,TRBJ2-5,TGTGCCAGCAGCTTAGCGGGGACTAGCGGGGGATCCGAAGAGACCCAGTACTTC,CASSLAGTSGGSEETQYF
13,TRBV6-6,TRBD1,NA,TRBJ1-1,TGTGCCAGCAGTCTCGGACAGGACACTGAAGCTTTCTTT,CASSLGQDTEAFF
15,TRBV19,NA,NA,TRBJ1-2,TGTGCCAGTTCGGAGGGCCTTCGGTTAATGGGTGGCTACACCTTC,CASSEGLRLMGGYTF
14,TRBV6-5,TRBD1,NA,TRBJ2-1,TGTGCCAGCAGTTTGAGGGGGCCACTAAATGAGCAGTTCTTC,CASSLRGPLNEQFF
15,TRBV7-6,NA,NA,TRBJ2-5,TGTGCCAGCAGCCCCCCCCCGGGATCTCAAGAGACCCAGTACTTC,CASSPPPGSQETQYF
12,TRBV24-1,TRBD1,NA,TRBJ1-2,TGTGCCACTCGCGACAGGGGCTATGGCTACACCTTC,CATRDRGYGYTF
17,TRBV7-9,NA,few,TRBJ2-4,TGTGCCAGCAGCTTAAGGGGTCACAGTCAAGCCAAAAACATTCAGTACTTC,CASSLRGHSQAKNIQYF
16,TRBV5-1,TRBD2,once,TRBJ2-2,TGCGCCAGCAAGGGACTAGCGGGAGCGAACACCGGGGAGCTGTTTTTT,CASKGLAGANTGELFF
13,TRBV3-1/TRBV3-2,NA,NA,TRBJ1-1,TGTGCCAGCAGCCAAGGCACGGGTACTGAAGCTTTCTTT,CASSQGTGTEAFF
13,TRBV19,TRBD1,NA,TRBJ1-5,TGTGCCAGTAACAGGGGTAGCAATCAGCCCCAGCATTTT,CASNRGSNQPQHF
15,TRBV27,NA,NA,TRBJ2-2,TGTGCCAGCAGTTTAACGGCGGGGCACACCGGGGAGCTGTTTTTT,CASSLTAGHTGELFF
13,TRBV30,NA,NA,TRBJ1-2,TGTGCCTGGAGTGTCGGGGGGGCGGATGGCTACACCTTC,CAWSVGGADGYTF
14,TRBV2,NA,once,TRBJ1-1,TGTGCCAGCAGTGAGGAGCATTCTCTTCAAGGAGCTTTCTTT,CASSEEHSLQGAFF
11,TRBV20-1,NA,NA,TRBJ1-1,TGCAGTGCTAGAGTGGAGTGGGAAGCTTTCTTT,CSARVEWEAFF
15,TRBV19,NA,NA,TRBJ1-2,TGTGCCAGTAGTAGGGGACAAGACAGGAGCTATGGCTACACCTTC,CASSRGQDRSYGYTF
15,TRBV3-1/TRBV3-2,TRBD1,NA,TRBJ1-6,TGTGCCAGCAGCCAAGTGGTGGCAGGGGGTTCACCCCTCCACTTT,CASSQVVAGGSPLHF
15,TRBV6-5,TRBD1,NA,TRBJ1-6,TGTGCCAGCAGTCTAGACAGGGGGAATAATTCACCCCTCCACTTT,CASSLDRGNNSPLHF
15,TRBV2,TRBD1,NA,TRBJ1-2,TGTGCCAGCAGTGGACAGGGGACCGCCACCGGTGGCTACACCTTC,CASSGQGTATGGYTF
12,TRBV12-3/TRBV12-4,NA,NA,TRBJ1-1,TGTGCCAGCAGTTTCGGGGGGACTGAAGCTTTCTTT,CASSFGGTEAFF
16,TRBV5-4,TRBD2,NA,TRBJ2-5,TGTGCCAGCAGCCCCCAATTAGTAGCGGGCCAAGAGACCCAGTACTTC,CASSPQLVAGQETQYF
13,TRBV2,TRBD2,NA,TRBJ2-2,TGTGCCACCGGACTAGCGGGCACCGGGGAGCTGTTTTTT,CATGLAGTGELFF
15,TRBV6-1,NA,medium-sized,TRBJ2-6,TGTGCCAGCAGTGAAGGAGGGTCTGGGGCCAACGTCCTGACTTTC,CASSEGGSGANVLTF
15,TRBV3-1/TRBV3-2,NA,NA,TRBJ1-2,TGTGCCAGCAGCAAGGCACTCACAGGGTCCTATGGCTACACCTTC,CASSKALTGSYGYTF